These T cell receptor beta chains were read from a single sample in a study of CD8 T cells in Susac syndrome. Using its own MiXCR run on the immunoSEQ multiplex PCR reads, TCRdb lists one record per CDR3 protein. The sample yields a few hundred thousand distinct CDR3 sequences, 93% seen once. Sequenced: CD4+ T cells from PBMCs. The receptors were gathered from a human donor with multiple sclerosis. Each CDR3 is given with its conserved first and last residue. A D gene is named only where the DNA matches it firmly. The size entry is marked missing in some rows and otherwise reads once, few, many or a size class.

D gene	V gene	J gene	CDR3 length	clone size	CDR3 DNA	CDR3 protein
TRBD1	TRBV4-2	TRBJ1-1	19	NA	TGTGCCAGCAGCCAACAACCCCGGGGACAGGGGGCCGGGAACACTGAAGCTTTCTTT	CASSQQPRGQGAGNTEAFF
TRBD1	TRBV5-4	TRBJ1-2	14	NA	TGTGCCAGCAGTCGGGGACAGGGGGACACTGGCTACACCTTC	CASSRGQGDTGYTF
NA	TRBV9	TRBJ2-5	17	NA	TGTGCCAGCAGCACACGACCGGGAACAGGGAGCCAAGAGACCCAGTACTTC	CASSTRPGTGSQETQYF
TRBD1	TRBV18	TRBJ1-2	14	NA	TGTGCCAGCTCACCTGGGGACAGGGATTATGGCTACACCTTC	CASSPGDRDYGYTF
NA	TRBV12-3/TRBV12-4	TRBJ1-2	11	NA	TGTGCCAGCACTGACAGGAAGGCCTACACCTTC	CASTDRKAYTF
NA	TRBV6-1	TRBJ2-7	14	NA	TGTGCCAGCAGGGCCTCATTCGCCGCCTACGAGCAGTACTTC	CASRASFAAYEQYF
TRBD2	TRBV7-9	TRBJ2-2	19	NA	TGTGCCAGCAGCTTATCCTGGACTAGCGTATCCGGGGGCACCGGGGAGCTGTTTTTT	CASSLSWTSVSGGTGELFF
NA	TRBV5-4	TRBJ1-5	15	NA	TGTGCCAGCAGCCTGGGACCACTTACTAATCAGCCCCAGCATTTT	CASSLGPLTNQPQHF
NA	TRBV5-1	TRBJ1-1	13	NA	TGCGCCAGCAACCTCGACAGGAACACTGAAGCTTTCTTT	CASNLDRNTEAFF
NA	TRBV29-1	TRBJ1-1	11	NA	TGCAGCGTTGATCCAGGAACAGAAGCTTTCTTT	CSVDPGTEAFF
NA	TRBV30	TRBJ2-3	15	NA	TGTGCCTGGAGTGTACTTCTGGGGCGCACAGATACGCAGTATTTT	CAWSVLLGRTDTQYF
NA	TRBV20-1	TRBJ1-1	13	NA	TGCAGTGCTAGAGATTGGGGGGCCACTGAAGCTTTCTTT	CSARDWGATEAFF
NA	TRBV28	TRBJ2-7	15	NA	TGTGCCAGCAGTTTATACCCAGGACTGACCTACGAGCAGTACTTC	CASSLYPGLTYEQYF
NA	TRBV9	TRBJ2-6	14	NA	TGTGCCAGCAGCGGCCTGGTGGGTGCCAACGTCCTGACTTTC	CASSGLVGANVLTF
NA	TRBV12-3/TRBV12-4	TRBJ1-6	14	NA	TGTGCCAGCAGTTCCCAGGGTATCGGTTCACCCCTCCACTTT	CASSSQGIGSPLHF
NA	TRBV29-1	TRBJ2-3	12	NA	TGCAGCGTTGAAGGGGTCACAGATACGCAGTATTTT	CSVEGVTDTQYF
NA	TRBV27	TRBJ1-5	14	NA	TGTGCCAGCAGTTTCAGTTCTACTAATCAGCCCCAGCATTTT	CASSFSSTNQPQHF
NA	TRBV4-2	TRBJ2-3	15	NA	TGTGCCAGCAGCCCAGACCCTCAGGGGACAGATACGCAGTATTTT	CASSPDPQGTDTQYF
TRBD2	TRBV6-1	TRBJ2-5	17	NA	TGTGCCAGCAGTGAAGCGCGGGTAGCGGGCGGCAGGGAGACCCAGTACTTC	CASSEARVAGGRETQYF
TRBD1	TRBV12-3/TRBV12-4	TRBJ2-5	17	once	TGTGCCAGCAGTTTAAAACTCGGGACAGGGCAACAAGAGACCCAGTACTTC	CASSLKLGTGQQETQYF
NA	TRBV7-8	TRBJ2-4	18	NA	TGTGCCAGCAGCTTAGCGGGGCAGTCCCTCCTAGCCAAAAACATTCAGTACTTC	CASSLAGQSLLAKNIQYF
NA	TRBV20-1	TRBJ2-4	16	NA	TGCAGTGCCCGGGGGGCTTTTCGTGGCGTCAAAAACATTCAGTACTTC	CSARGAFRGVKNIQYF
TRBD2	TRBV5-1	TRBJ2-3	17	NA	TGCGCCAGCAGCAGACGACTAGCGGGGGATGTCACAGATACGCAGTATTTT	CASSRRLAGDVTDTQYF
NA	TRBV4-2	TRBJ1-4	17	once	TGTGCCAGCAGCCAGAGCGACCCCGGTTCAGGTCGGGAAAAACTGTTTTTT	CASSQSDPGSGREKLFF
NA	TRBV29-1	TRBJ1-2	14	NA	TGCAGCGTTGAAACTCCGGGGATCGGCTATGGCTACACCTTC	CSVETPGIGYGYTF
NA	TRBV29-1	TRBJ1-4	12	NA	TGCAGCGTTGAATGGGGGGGAGAAAAACTGTTTTTT	CSVEWGGEKLFF
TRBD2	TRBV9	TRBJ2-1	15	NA	TGTGCCAGCAGCGGTACTAGCGGGGGAAAAGGAGAGCAGTTCTTC	CASSGTSGGKGEQFF
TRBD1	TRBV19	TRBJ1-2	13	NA	TGTGCCAGTAGGACGACAGGGGGAGATGGCTACACCTTC	CASRTTGGDGYTF
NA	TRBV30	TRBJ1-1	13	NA	TGTGCCTGGAGTGTACACCGGGGGACTGAAGCTTTCTTT	CAWSVHRGTEAFF
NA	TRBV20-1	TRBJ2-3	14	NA	TGCAGTGCTGGGGGCGGGAGTGGGGCAGATACGCAGTATTTT	CSAGGGSGADTQYF
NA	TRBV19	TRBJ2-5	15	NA	TGTGCCAGTAGTATGTCCCGGGACACCCAAGAGACCCAGTACTTC	CASSMSRDTQETQYF
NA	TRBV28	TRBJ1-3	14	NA	TGTGCCAGCAGTGGGGTGCTCTCTGGAAACACCATATATTTT	CASSGVLSGNTIYF
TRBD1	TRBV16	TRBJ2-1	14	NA	TGTGCCAGCGGTACGGGACAGGGTTTCGGTGAGCAGTTCTTC	CASGTGQGFGEQFF
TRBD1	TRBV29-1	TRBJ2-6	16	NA	TGCAGCGTTGCAGGACAGGGTTTTACTGGGGCCAACGTCCTGACTTTC	CSVAGQGFTGANVLTF
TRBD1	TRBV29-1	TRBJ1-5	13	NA	TGCAGCGTCGGACCCGGACAGGGACAGCCCCAGCATTTT	CSVGPGQGQPQHF
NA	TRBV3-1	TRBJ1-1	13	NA	TGTGCCAGCAGCCCCTACCAGGTCCCTGAAGCTTTCTTT	CASSPYQVPEAFF
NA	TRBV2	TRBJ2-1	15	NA	TGTGCCAGCAGTGAAGCGCTACTAGCCAACAATGAGCAGTTCTTC	CASSEALLANNEQFF
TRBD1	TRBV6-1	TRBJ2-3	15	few	TGTGCCAGCAGAGAGGACAGGAGCTACACAGATACGCAGTATTTT	CASREDRSYTDTQYF
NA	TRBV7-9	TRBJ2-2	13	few	TGTGCCAGCAGCTTTTCGGGCACCGGGGAGCTGTTTTTT	CASSFSGTGELFF
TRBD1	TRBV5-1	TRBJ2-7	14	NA	TGCGCCAGCAGCTCCGGACAGGGGGTGGCCGAGCAGTACTTC	CASSSGQGVAEQYF
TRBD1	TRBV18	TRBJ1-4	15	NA	TGTGCCAGCTCAGACTCAGGGGGGACTAATGAAAAACTGTTTTTT	CASSDSGGTNEKLFF
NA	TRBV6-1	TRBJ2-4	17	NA	TGTGCCAGCCGATTGTCTGACGTTCCCGGAGGGGAAAACATTCAGTACTTC	CASRLSDVPGGENIQYF
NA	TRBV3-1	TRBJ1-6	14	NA	TGTGCCAGCAGGCAGGACGCGGGGAATTCACCCCTCCACTTT	CASRQDAGNSPLHF
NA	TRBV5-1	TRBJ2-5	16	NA	TGCGCCAGCAGCGATAAACCGGACAGACCGGGAGAGACCCAGTACTTC	CASSDKPDRPGETQYF
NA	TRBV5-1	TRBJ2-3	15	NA	TGCGCCAGCAGCTTAGGAGCGGACCCCACAGATACGCAGTATTTT	CASSLGADPTDTQYF
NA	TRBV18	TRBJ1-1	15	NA	TGTGCCAGCTCACAGGCTCCACAGCCGAACACTGAAGCTTTCTTT	CASSQAPQPNTEAFF
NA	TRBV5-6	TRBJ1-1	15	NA	TGTGCCAGCAGCTTCCTTACGGCCCGGGGGACTGAAGCTTTCTTT	CASSFLTARGTEAFF
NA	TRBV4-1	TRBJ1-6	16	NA	TGCGCCAGCAGCGCCCTAAGGGGAGCTGGCAATTCACCCCTCCACTTT	CASSALRGAGNSPLHF